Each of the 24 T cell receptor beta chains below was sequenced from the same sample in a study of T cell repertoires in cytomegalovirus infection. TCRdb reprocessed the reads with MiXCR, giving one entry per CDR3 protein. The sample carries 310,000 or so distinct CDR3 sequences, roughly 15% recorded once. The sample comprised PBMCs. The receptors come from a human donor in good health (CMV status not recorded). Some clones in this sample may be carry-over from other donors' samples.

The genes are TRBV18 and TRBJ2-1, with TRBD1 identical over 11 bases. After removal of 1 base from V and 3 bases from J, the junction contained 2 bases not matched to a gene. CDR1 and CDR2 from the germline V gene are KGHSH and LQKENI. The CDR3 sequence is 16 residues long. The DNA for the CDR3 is TGTGCCAGCTCACCACTCGGGACAGGGGGCTACAATGAGCAGTTCTTC. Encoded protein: CASSPLGTGGYNEQFF. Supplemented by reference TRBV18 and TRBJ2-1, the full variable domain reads NAGVMQNPRHLVRRRGQEARLRCSPMKGHSHVYWYRQLPEEGLKFMVYLQKENIIDESGMPKERFSAEFPKEGPSILRIQQVVRGDSAAYFCASSPLGTGGYNEQFFGPGTRLTVL.

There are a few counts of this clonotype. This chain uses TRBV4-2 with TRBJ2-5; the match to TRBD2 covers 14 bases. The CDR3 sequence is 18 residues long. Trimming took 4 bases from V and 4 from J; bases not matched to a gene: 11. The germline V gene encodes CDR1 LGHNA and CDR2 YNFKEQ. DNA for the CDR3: TGTGCCAGCAGCCGACACACCGGACTAGCGGGGGGTGTAGAGACCCAGTACTTC. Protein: CASSRHTGLAGGVETQYF.

CDR3 in amino acids: CASSQRQNSPLHF. The CDR3, as DNA: TGTGCCAGCAGTCAGCGTCAGAATTCACCCCTCCACTTT. V gene TRBV12-3 or TRBV12-4 combines with J gene TRBJ1-6; D gene uncertain. Trimming left V 5 bases short and J 7 bases short, with 9 bases between. This CDR3 has 13 residues.

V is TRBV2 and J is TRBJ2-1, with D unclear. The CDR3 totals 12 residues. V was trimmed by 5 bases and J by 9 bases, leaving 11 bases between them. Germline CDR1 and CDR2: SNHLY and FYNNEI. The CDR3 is CASSNRAPEQFF. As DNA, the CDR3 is TGTGCCAGCAGTAATAGGGCCCCTGAGCAGTTCTTC. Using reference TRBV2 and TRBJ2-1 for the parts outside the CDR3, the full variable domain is EPEVTQTPSHQVTQMGQEVILRCVPISNHLYFYWYRQILGQKVEFLVSFYNNEISEKSEIFDDQFSVERPDGSNFTLKIRSTKLEDSAMYFCASSNRAPEQFFGPGTRLTVL.

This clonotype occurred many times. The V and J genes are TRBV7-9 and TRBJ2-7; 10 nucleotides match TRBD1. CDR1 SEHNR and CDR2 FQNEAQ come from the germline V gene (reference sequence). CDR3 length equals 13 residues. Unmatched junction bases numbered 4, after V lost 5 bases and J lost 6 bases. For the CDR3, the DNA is TGTGCCAGCAGCCAAGGGGACAGGGGCGAGCAGTACTTC. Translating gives CASSQGDRGEQYF.

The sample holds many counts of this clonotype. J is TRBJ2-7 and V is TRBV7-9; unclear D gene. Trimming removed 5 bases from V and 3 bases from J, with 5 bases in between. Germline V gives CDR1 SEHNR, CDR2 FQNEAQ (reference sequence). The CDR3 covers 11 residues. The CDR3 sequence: CASSPNYEQYF. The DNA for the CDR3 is TGTGCCAGCAGCCCGAACTACGAGCAGTACTTC.

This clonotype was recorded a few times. The CDR3 DNA follows: TGTGCCAGCAGCAGTCCAGGGGGCGGGTATAATTCACCCCTCCACTTT. This gives the protein CASSSPGGGYNSPLHF. The chain carries TRBV7-9 and TRBJ1-6; 8 bases match TRBD1. Germline assignment: CDR1 SEHNR and CDR2 FQNEAQ (reference sequence). After removal of 5 bases from V and 4 bases from J, the junction contained 7 bases not matched to a gene. CDR3 length equals 16 residues.

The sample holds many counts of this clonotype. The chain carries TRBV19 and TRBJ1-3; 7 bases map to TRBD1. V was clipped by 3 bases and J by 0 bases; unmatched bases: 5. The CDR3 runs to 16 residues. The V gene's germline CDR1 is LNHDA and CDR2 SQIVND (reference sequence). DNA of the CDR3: TGTGCCAGTAGTATCCGGGACAGCCGCTCTGGAAACACCATATATTTT. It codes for CASSIRDSRSGNTIYF.

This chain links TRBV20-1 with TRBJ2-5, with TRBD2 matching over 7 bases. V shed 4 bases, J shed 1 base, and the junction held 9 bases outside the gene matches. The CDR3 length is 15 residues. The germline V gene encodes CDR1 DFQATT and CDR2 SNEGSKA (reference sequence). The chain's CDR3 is CSATPSGGGQETQYF. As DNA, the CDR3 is TGCAGTGCTACCCCCTCTGGGGGGGGCCAAGAGACCCAGTACTTC.

The chain's CDR3 is CASSGEWGVPGAGELFF. The CDR3 DNA is TGTGCCAGCAGCGGGGAATGGGGCGTACCTGGCGCCGGGGAGCTGTTTTTT. This chain links TRBV7-8 with TRBJ2-2; tentative D call: TRBD1 (5 bases). The V end was cut by 5 bases, the J end by 6 bases, with 22 bases between. CDR3 length: 17 residues. Per the germline V gene, CDR1 is SGHVS and CDR2 is FQNEAQ.

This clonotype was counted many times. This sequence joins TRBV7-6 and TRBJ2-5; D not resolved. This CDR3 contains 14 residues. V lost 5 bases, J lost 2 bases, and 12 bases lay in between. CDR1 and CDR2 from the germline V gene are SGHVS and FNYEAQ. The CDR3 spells CASSPDGLQETQYF. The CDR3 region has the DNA TGTGCCAGCAGCCCAGACGGTTTGCAAGAGACCCAGTACTTC.

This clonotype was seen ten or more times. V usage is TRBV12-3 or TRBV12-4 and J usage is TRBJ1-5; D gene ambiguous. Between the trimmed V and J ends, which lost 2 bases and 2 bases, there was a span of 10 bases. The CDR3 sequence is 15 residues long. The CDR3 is CASSLSGAGNQPQHF. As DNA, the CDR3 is TGTGCCAGCAGTTTATCTGGAGCTGGCAATCAGCCCCAGCATTTT.

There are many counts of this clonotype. The CDR3 is CASSSGTGLSNQPQHF. The CDR3, as DNA: TGTGCCAGCAGCTCAGGGACGGGCTTGAGCAATCAGCCCCAGCATTTT. The V call is TRBV7-6, the J call TRBJ1-5; tentative D call: TRBD1 (5 bases). CDR1 and CDR2 (germline): SGHVS, FNYEAQ. Trimming shortened V by 4 bases and J by 1 base, and 14 bases separated the two germline ends. The CDR3 spans 16 residues.

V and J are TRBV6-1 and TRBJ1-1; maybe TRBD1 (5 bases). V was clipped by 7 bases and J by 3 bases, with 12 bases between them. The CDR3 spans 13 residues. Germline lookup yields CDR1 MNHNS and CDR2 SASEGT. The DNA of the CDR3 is TGTGCCAGCACTTATGAGGGGTACACTGAAGCTTTCTTT. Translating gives CASTYEGYTEAFF.

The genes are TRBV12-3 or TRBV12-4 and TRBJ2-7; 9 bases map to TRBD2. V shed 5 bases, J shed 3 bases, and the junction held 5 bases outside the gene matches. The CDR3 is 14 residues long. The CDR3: CASSEAGGYYEQYF. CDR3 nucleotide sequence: TGTGCCAGCAGTGAAGCGGGGGGCTACTACGAGCAGTACTTC.

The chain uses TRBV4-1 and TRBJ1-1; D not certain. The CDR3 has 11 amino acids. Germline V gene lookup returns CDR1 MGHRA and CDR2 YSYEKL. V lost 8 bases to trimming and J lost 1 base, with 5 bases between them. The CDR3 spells CASAENTEAFF. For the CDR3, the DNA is TGCGCCAGCGCAGAGAACACTGAAGCTTTCTTT.

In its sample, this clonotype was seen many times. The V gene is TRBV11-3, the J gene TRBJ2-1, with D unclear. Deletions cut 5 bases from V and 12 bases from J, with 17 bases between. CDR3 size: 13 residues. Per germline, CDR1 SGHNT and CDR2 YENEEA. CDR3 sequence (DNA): TGTGCCAGCAGCCTAGGAGTTTATGGTGCGCAGTTCTTC. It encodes CASSLGVYGAQFF.

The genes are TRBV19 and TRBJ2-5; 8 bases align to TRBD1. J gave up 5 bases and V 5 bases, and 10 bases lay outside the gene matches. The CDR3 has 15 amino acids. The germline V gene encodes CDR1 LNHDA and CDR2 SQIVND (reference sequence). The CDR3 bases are TGTGCCAGTAGTCCCTCTGGACAGGGAATCGAGACCCAGTACTTC. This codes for CASSPSGQGIETQYF.

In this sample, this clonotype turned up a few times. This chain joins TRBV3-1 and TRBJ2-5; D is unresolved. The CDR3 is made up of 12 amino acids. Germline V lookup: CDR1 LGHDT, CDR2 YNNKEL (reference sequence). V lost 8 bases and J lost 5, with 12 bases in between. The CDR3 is CASLKAGETQYF. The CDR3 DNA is TGTGCCAGCCTCAAGGCCGGGGAGACCCAGTACTTC.

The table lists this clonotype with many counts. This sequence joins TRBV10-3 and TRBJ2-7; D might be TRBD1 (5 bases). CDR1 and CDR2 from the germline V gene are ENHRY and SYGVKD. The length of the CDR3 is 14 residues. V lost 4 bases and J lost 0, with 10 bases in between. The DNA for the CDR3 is TGTGCCATCAGTGTACCAGGGTCCTCCTACGAGCAGTACTTC. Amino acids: CAISVPGSSYEQYF.

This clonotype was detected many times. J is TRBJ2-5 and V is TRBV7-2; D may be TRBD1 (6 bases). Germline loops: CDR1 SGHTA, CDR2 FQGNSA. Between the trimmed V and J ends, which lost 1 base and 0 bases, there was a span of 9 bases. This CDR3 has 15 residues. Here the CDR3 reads CASSLGGQYQETQYF. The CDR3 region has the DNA TGTGCCAGCAGCTTAGGAGGACAGTACCAAGAGACCCAGTACTTC.

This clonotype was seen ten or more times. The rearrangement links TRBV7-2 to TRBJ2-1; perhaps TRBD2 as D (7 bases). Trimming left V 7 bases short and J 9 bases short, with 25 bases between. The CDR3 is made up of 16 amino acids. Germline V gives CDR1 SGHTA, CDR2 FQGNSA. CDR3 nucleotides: TGTGCCAGCATCCAGGGAGGGGATACACGAGGGGGTGAGCAGTTCTTC. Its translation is CASIQGGDTRGGEQFF.

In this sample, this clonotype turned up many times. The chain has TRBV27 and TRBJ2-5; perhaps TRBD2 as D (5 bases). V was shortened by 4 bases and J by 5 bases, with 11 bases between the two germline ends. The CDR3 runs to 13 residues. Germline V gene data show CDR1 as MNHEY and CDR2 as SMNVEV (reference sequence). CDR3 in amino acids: CASSSGPGETQYF. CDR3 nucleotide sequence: TGTGCCAGCAGTTCCGGGCCGGGGGAGACCCAGTACTTC.

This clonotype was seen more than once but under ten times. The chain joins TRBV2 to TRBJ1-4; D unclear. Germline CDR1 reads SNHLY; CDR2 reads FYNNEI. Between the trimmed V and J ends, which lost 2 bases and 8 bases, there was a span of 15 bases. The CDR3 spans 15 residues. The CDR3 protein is CASSERAGTAEKLFF. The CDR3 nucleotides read TGTGCCAGCAGTGAAAGGGCAGGCACAGCGGAAAAACTGTTTTTT. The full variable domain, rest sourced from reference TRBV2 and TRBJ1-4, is EPEVTQTPSHQVTQMGQEVILRCVPISNHLYFYWYRQILGQKVEFLVSFYNNEISEKSEIFDDQFSVERPDGSNFTLKIRSTKLEDSAMYFCASSERAGTAEKLFFGSGTQLSVL.